The 4 T cell receptor beta chains presented below share a single source sample, sequenced in a study of T cell responses to AZD1222 COVID-19 vaccine. The table came from immunoSEQ multiplex PCR; TCRdb's copy has only in-frame clones and leaves some out. Here the sample spans about 160,000 clones, roughly 90% being singletons. The specimen comprised peripheral blood, sampled 28 days after the second AZD1222 dose. The receptors were sampled from an adult who received the AZD1222 COVID-19 vaccine.

The genes are TRBV28 and TRBJ1-3, with no clear D. V lost 6 bases and J 4 bases, leaving 4 bases between the germline ends. This CDR3 is 11 amino acids long. CDR1 is MDHEN and CDR2 is SYDVKM in the germline V gene. Here the CDR3 reads CASSLGNTIYF. The CDR3 DNA sequence: TGTGCCAGCAGCTTAGGAAACACCATATATTTT.

V usage is TRBV4-2 and J usage is TRBJ2-2; 7 nucleotides agree with TRBD2. The V segment lost 0 bases and the J segment 4 bases; nucleotides outside the gene matches: 8. This CDR3 contains 17 residues. Germline values: CDR1 LGHNA, CDR2 YNFKEQ. CDR3 DNA: TGTGCCAGCAGCCAAGATACGGGAGGTGTGGGCACCGGGGAGCTGTTTTTT. Encoded protein: CASSQDTGGVGTGELFF.

The genes are TRBV7-6 and TRBJ2-2, with a weak D call TRBD1 (5 bases). Trimming shortened V by 5 bases and J by 4 bases, and 11 bases separated the two germline ends. The CDR3 loop spans 14 amino acids. Germline CDR1 SGHVS, CDR2 FNYEAQ. CDR3 coding DNA: TGTGCCAGCAGCGGACAAGGGGCCACCGGGGAGCTGTTTTTT. It encodes CASSGQGATGELFF. Filled out from reference TRBV7-6 and TRBJ2-2, the complete variable domain reads GAGVSQSPRYKVTKRGQDVALRCDPISGHVSLYWYRQALGQGPEFLTYFNYEAQQDKSGLPNDRFSAERPEGSISTLTIQRTEQRDSAMYRCASSGQGATGELFFGEGSRLTVL.

V is TRBV6-5 and J is TRBJ2-7; a weak D match, TRBD1 (5 bases). CDR1 is MNHEY and CDR2 is SVGAGI in the germline V gene. The germline V and J ends were trimmed by 0 bases and 2 bases, with 11 bases remaining between them. The length of the CDR3 is 15 residues. In DNA form, the CDR3 reads TGTGCCAGCAGTTACTCGAATGGGGCAGCCTACGAGCAGTACTTC. It codes for CASSYSNGAAYEQYF.